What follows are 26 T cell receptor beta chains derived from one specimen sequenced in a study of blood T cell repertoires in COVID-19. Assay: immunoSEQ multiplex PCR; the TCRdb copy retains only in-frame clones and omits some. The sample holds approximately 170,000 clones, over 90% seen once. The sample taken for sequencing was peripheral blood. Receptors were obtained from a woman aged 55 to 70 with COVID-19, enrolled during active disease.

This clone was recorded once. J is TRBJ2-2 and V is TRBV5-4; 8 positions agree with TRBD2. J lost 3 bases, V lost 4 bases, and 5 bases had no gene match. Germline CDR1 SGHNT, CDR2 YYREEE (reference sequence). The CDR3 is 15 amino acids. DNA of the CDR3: TGTGCCAGCAGCGCCAAACTAGCGGACACCGGGGAGCTGTTTTTT. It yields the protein CASSAKLADTGELFF.

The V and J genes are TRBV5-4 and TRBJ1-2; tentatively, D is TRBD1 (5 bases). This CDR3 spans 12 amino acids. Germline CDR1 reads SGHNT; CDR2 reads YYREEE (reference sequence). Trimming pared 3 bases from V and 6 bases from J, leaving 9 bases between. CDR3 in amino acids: CASSYQGNGYTF. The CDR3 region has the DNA TGTGCCAGCAGCTATCAGGGTAATGGCTACACCTTC.

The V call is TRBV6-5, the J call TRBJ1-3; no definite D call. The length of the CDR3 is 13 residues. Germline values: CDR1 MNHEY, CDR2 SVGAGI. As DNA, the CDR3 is TGTGCTGGGCTCGCGGGCCTTACAAACACCATATATTTT. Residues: CAGLAGLTNTIYF.

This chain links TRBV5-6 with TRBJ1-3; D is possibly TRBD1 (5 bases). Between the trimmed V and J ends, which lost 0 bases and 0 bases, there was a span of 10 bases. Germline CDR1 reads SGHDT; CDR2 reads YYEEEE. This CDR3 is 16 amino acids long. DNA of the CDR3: TGTGCCAGCAGCTTGGGGCAGGGTCCCTCTGGAAACACCATATATTTT. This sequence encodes CASSLGQGPSGNTIYF.

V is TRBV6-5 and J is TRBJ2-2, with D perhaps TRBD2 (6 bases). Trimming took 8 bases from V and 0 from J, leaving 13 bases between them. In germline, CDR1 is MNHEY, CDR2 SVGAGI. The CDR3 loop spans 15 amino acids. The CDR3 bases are TGTGCCAGCTCTCATAGCGGATCGAACACCGGGGAGCTGTTTTTT. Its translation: CASSHSGSNTGELFF.

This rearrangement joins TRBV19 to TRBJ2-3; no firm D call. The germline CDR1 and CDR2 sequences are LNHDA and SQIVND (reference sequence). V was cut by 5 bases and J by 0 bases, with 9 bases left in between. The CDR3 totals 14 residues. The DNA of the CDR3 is TGTGCCAGTAGTGTCAGTTCTAGCACAGATACGCAGTATTTT. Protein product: CASSVSSSTDTQYF.

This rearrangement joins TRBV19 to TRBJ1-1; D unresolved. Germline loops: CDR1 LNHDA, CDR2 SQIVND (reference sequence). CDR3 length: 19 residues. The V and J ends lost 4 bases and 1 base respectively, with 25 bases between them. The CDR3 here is CASSRHRSGLGGWNTEAFF. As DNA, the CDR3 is TGTGCCAGTAGTAGACACCGTTCAGGACTCGGCGGTTGGAACACTGAAGCTTTCTTT. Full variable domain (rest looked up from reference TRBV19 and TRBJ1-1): DGGITQSPKYLFRKEGQNVTLSCEQNLNHDAMYWYRQDPGQGLRLIYYSQIVNDFQKGDIAEGYSVSREKKESFPLTVTSAQKNPTAFYLCASSRHRSGLGGWNTEAFFGQGTRLTVV.

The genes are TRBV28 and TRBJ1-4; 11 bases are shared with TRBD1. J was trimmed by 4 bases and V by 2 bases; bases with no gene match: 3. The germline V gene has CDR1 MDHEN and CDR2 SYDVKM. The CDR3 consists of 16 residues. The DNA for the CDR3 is TGTGCCAGCAGTTTACCGGGACAGGGGGATAATGAAAAACTGTTTTTT. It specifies CASSLPGQGDNEKLFF.

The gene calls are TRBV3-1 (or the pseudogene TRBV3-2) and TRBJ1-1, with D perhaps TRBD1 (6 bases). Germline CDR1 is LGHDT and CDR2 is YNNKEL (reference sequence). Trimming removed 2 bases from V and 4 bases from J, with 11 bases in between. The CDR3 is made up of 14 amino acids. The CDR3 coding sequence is TGTGCCAGCAGCCAAACTGGGGGCCGCACTGAAGCTTTCTTT. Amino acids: CASSQTGGRTEAFF.

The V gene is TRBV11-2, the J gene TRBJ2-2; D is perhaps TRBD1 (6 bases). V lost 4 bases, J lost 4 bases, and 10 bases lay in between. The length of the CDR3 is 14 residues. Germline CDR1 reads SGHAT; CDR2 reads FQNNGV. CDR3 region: CASSSTGSTGELFF. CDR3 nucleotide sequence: TGTGCCAGCAGCTCGACAGGATCCACCGGGGAGCTGTTTTTT.

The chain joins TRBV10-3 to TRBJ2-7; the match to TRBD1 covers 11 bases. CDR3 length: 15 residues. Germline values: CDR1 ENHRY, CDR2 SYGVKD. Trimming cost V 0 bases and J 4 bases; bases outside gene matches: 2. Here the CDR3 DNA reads TGTGCCATCAGTGAGTCGGACAGGGGGCTTTACGAGCAGTACTTC. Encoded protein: CAISESDRGLYEQYF.

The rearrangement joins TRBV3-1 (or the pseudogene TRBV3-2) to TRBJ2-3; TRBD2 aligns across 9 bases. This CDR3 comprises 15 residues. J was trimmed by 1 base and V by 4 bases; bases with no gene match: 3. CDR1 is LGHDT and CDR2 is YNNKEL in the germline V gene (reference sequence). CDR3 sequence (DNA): TGTGCCAGCAGCCCCCGACTAGCGGGCACAGATACGCAGTATTTT. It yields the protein CASSPRLAGTDTQYF.

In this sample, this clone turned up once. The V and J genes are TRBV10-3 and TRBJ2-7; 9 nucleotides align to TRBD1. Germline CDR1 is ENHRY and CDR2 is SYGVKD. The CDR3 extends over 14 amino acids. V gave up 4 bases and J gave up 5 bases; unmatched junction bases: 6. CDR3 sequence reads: CAISAGTGRNEQYF. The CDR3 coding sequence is TGTGCCATCAGTGCCGGGACAGGGCGTAACGAGCAGTACTTC.

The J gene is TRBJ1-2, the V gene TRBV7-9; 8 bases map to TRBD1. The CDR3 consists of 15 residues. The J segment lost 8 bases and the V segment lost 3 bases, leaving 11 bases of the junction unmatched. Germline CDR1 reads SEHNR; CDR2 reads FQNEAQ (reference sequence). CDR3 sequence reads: CASSFGDRSRLGYTF. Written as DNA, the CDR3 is TGTGCCAGCAGCTTCGGGGACAGGTCGAGGTTGGGCTACACCTTC. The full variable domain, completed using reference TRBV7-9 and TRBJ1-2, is DTGVSQNPRHKITKRGQNVTFRCDPISEHNRLYWYRQTLGQGPEFLTYFQNEAQLEKSRLLSDRFSAERPKGSFSTLEIQRTEQGDSAMYLCASSFGDRSRLGYTFGSGTRLTVV.

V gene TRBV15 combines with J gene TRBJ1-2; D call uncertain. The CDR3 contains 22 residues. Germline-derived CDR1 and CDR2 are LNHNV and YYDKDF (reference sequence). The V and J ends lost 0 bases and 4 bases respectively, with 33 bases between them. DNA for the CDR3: TGTGCCACCAGCAGAGAGATATGGTCCCCGTCGGCGGCGTCACCACGGGTCTATGGCTACACCTTC. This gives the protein CATSREIWSPSAASPRVYGYTF.

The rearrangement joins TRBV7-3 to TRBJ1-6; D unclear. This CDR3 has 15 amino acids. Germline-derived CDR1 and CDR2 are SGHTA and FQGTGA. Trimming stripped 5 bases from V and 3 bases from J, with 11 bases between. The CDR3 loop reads CASSPSGDYNSPLHF. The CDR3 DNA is TGTGCCAGCAGCCCCTCAGGTGACTATAATTCACCCCTCCACTTT.

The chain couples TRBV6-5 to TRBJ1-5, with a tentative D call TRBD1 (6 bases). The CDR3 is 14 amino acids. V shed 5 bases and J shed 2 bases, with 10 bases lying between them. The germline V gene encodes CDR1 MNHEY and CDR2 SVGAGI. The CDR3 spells CASSKQGGNQPQHF. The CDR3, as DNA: TGTGCCAGCAGTAAACAGGGCGGCAATCAGCCCCAGCATTTT.

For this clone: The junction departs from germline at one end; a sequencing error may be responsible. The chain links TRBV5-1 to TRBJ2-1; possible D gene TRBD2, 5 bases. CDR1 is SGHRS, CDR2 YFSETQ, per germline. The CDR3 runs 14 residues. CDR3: CASSLTPGSGNLIF. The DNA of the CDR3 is TGCGCCAGCAGCTTGACGCCCGGTTCGGGGAACCTAATCTTC. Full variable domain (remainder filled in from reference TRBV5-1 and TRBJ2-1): KAGVTQTPRYLIKTRGQQVTLSCSPISGHRSVSWYQQTPGQGLQFLFEYFSETQRNKGNFPGRFSGRQFSNSRSEMNVSTLELGDSALYLCASSLTPGSGNLIFGPGTRLTVL.

The CDR3 region has the DNA TGTGCCAGCAGGAGGAGAGGTTCCGGGAATCAGCCCCAGCATTTT. Protein product: CASRRRGSGNQPQHF. V is TRBV6-5 and J is TRBJ1-5; D not resolved. The V gene lost 6 bases and the J gene lost 4 bases, with 16 bases spanning the gap. The CDR3 is 15 residues long. CDR1 and CDR2 (germline): MNHEY, SVGAGI.

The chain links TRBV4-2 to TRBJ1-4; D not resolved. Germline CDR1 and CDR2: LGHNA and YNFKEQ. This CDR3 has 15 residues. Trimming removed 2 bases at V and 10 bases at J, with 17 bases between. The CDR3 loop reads CASSQIAQAGGKLFF. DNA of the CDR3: TGTGCCAGCAGCCAAATAGCCCAAGCTGGTGGAAAACTGTTTTTT.

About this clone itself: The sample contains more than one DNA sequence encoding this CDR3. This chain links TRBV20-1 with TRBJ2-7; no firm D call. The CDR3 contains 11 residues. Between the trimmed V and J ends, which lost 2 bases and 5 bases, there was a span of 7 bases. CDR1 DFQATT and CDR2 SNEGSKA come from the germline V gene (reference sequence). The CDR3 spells CSARSGHEQYF. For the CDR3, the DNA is TGCAGTGCTAGAAGTGGGCACGAGCAGTACTTC.

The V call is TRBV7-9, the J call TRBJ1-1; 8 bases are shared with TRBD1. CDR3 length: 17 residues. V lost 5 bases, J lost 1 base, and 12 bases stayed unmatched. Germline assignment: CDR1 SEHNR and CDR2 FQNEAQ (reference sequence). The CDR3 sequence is CASSKGTGGRGNTEAFF. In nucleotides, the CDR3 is TGTGCCAGCAGCAAAGGGACAGGCGGGCGAGGGAACACTGAAGCTTTCTTT.

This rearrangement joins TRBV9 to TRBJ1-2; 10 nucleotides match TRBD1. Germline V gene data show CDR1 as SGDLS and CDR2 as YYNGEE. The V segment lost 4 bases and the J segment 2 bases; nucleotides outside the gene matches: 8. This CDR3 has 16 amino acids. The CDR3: CASSLSTGQGNYGYTF. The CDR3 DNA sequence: TGTGCCAGCAGCTTAAGTACGGGACAGGGGAACTATGGCTACACCTTC.

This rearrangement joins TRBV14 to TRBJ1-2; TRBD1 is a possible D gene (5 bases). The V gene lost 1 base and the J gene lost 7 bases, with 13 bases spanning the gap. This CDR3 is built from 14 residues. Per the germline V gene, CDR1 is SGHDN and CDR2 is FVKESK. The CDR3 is CASSQVRGPSGYTF. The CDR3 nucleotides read TGTGCCAGCAGCCAAGTAAGGGGCCCCTCTGGCTACACCTTC.

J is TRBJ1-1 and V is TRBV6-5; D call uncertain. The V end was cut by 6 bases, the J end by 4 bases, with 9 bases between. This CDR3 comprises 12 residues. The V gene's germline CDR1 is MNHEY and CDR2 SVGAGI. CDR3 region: CASRFQSTEAFF. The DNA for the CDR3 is TGTGCCAGCAGATTCCAGTCCACTGAAGCTTTCTTT.

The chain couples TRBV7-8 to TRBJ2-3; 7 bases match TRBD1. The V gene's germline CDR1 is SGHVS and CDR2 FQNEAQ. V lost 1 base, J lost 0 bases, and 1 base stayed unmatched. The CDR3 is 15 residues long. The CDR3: CASSLGTGSTDTQYF. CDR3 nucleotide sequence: TGTGCCAGCAGCTTAGGGACAGGTAGCACAGATACGCAGTATTTT.